The 26 T cell receptor beta chains presented below share a single source sample, sequenced in a study of long-term antiretroviral therapy in people with HIV. Researchers ran immunoSEQ v3.0 at survey level. Only in-frame clones appear in the TCRdb table, and some are missing; sequencing was by immunoSEQ multiplex PCR. The repertoire consists of tens of thousands of clones, with less than 90% occurring once and the leading ten covering roughly 7%. Sequences were derived from unsorted PBMCs, sampled roughly 5 years before starting antiretroviral therapy. These receptors all stem from a man over 45 with HIV.

The chain uses TRBV7-2 and TRBJ1-5; 8 bases align to TRBD1. V was clipped by 1 base and J by 9 bases; unmatched bases: 8. Germline CDR1 reads SGHTA; CDR2 reads FQGNSA. The CDR3 is made up of 15 amino acids. CDR3 sequence (DNA): TGTGCCAGCAGCTTAGTAACGGGGACAGGTCGGCCCCAGCATTTT. It yields the protein CASSLVTGTGRPQHF.

Concerning this clone itself: Other DNA sequences in the same sample also yield this CDR3. V usage is TRBV5-1 and J usage is TRBJ1-2; the match to TRBD1 covers 9 bases. Germline CDR1 SGHRS, CDR2 YFSETQ. Trimming removed 5 bases from V and 9 bases from J; junction bases left unmatched: 8. The CDR3 runs to 13 residues. The CDR3 nucleotides read TGCGCCAGCAGTCCCACAGGGGGCTTCAGCTACACCTTC. Its protein product is CASSPTGGFSYTF.

This clone appeared once. The sample has other DNA sequences that encode this CDR3 too. The chain's CDR3 is CASSRGGGYSYEQYF. CDR3 coding DNA: TGCGCCAGCAGCCGTGGAGGGGGCTACTCTTACGAGCAGTACTTC. The rearrangement joins TRBV4-3 to TRBJ2-7, with D possibly matching TRBD1 (7 bases). CDR3 length: 15 residues. Per germline, CDR1 LGHNA and CDR2 YSLEER. With 4 bases removed from V and 4 bases from J, the gap between germline ends came to 17 bases.

The chain employs TRBV30 and TRBJ2-5; 9 bases align to TRBD2. The CDR3 is 12 amino acids. Trimming at V came to 5 bases and at J to 4 bases, leaving 2 bases not matched to a gene. From germline, CDR1 is GTSNPN and CDR2 SVGIG (reference sequence). The CDR3 nucleotides are TGTGCCTGGGGGGGACTAGCAGAGACCCAGTACTTC. Its translation: CAWGGLAETQYF.

The CDR3 region has the DNA TGCGCCAGCAGCTTGGTGGGCTCAGGAAAAGCTTTCTTT. It encodes CASSLVGSGKAFF. The genes are TRBV5-1 and TRBJ1-1; D is undetermined. Trimming stripped 0 bases from V and 9 bases from J, with 12 bases between. The CDR3 runs 13 residues. Germline V CDR1 and CDR2: SGHRS, YFSETQ.

As regards this clone: An end of the junction does not agree with germline; a read error may underlie this. The V and J genes are TRBV7-7 and TRBJ2-7, with D unresolved. CDR1 and CDR2 from the germline V gene are SSHAT and FNYEAQ (reference sequence). The CDR3 is 15 residues long. CDR3 in amino acids: CASSLFVGSSYEQYF. The CDR3 DNA reads TGTGCTAGCAGCTTATTCGTCGGCAGCTCCTACGAGCAGTACTTC.

V usage is TRBV30 and J usage is TRBJ1-2; 7 positions match TRBD1. Germline V lookup: CDR1 GTSNPN, CDR2 SVGIG (reference sequence). The V gene end was trimmed by 0 bases and the J gene end by 4 bases; junction bases not matched to a gene: 5. The CDR3 has 14 residues. This CDR3 reads CAWSVPWDSYGYTF. The CDR3 nucleotides are TGTGCCTGGAGTGTACCCTGGGACAGCTATGGCTACACCTTC.

This rearrangement joins TRBV9 to TRBJ2-7; 7 bases are shared with TRBD2. This CDR3 comprises 15 residues. V shed 2 bases, J shed 2 bases, and the junction held 7 bases outside the gene matches. Germline V gives CDR1 SGDLS, CDR2 YYNGEE. The CDR3 DNA sequence: TGTGCCAGCAGCGTGGGCGGGAGTGCACCCTACGAGCAGTACTTC. Translating gives CASSVGGSAPYEQYF. Variable domain in full (rest from reference TRBV9 and TRBJ2-7): DSGVTQTPKHLITATGQRVTLRCSPRSGDLSVYWYQQSLDQGLQFLIQYYNGEERAKGNILERFSAQQFPDLHSELNLSSLELGDSALYFCASSVGGSAPYEQYFGPGTRLTVT.

The chain employs TRBV5-8 and TRBJ2-6; D gene uncertain. Germline V gene data show CDR1 as SGHTS and CDR2 as YDEGEE. There are 17 residues in the CDR3. Trimming removed 0 bases from V and 1 base from J, with 11 bases in between. The CDR3 nucleotides read TGTGCCAGCAGCTTGGACACCGGATCGTCTGGGGCCAACGTCCTGACTTTC. Translated: CASSLDTGSSGANVLTF. The variable domain in full, completed from reference TRBV5-8 and TRBJ2-6, reads EAGVTQSPTHLIKTRGQQATLRCSPISGHTSVYWYQQALGLGLQFLLWYDEGEERNRGNFPPRFSGRQFPNYSSELNVNALELEDSALYLCASSLDTGSSGANVLTFGAGSRLTVL.

This chain links TRBV28 with TRBJ1-5, with a possible D match to TRBD1 (6 bases). This CDR3 region has 15 residues. The germline V gene has CDR1 MDHEN and CDR2 SYDVKM. Trimming left V 5 bases short and J 3 bases short, with 14 bases between. CDR3 nucleotides: TGTGCCAGCAGTCCAACCCCAGGGGCCAATCAGCCCCAGCATTTT. This encodes CASSPTPGANQPQHF.

The chain employs TRBV6-1 and TRBJ2-7; 8 bases line up with TRBD1. V trimming: 3 bases; J trimming: 6 bases; junction bases outside the gene matches: 13. Germline V gives CDR1 MNHNS, CDR2 SASEGT. This CDR3 spans 16 amino acids. CDR3 sequence: CASSDWTGTGLVEQYF. In DNA form, the CDR3 reads TGTGCCAGCAGTGACTGGACAGGGACTGGGTTGGTCGAGCAGTACTTC.

The rearrangement links TRBV11-2 to TRBJ2-5, with D perhaps TRBD2 (6 bases). Germline V gene sequence: CDR1 SGHAT, CDR2 FQNNGV. This CDR3 is built from 14 residues. Trimming took 5 bases from V and 4 from J, leaving 14 bases between them. The CDR3 nucleotides read TGTGCCAGCAGCCCCCTGCGGGGCAGAGAGACCCAGTACTTC. Protein product: CASSPLRGRETQYF. The whole variable domain, remainder taken from reference TRBV11-2 and TRBJ2-5, is EAGVAQSPRYKIIEKRQSVAFWCNPISGHATLYWYQQILGQGPKLLIQFQNNGVVDDSQLPKDRFSAERLKGVDSTLKIQPAKLEDSAVYLCASSPLRGRETQYFGPGTRLLVL.

The rearrangement links TRBV14 to TRBJ2-5, with D perhaps given as TRBD1 or TRBD2 (5 bases each). Germline V CDR1 and CDR2: SGHDN, FVKESK. With 3 bases removed from V and 5 bases from J, the gap between germline ends came to 19 bases. The CDR3 loop spans 16 amino acids. The CDR3 region is CASSHSRQLRGETQYF. CDR3 bases: TGTGCCAGCAGCCATTCTAGACAGCTAAGAGGGGAGACCCAGTACTTC.

The chain uses TRBV10-3 and TRBJ2-1; TRBD2 is a possible D gene (6 bases). V was cut by 3 bases and J by 4 bases, with 13 bases left in between. Germline CDR1 is ENHRY and CDR2 is SYGVKD. CDR3 length: 15 amino acids. Written as DNA, the CDR3 is TGTGCCATCAGTGACGGGGGACTGTCGTACAATGAGCAGTTCTTC. Amino acid sequence: CAISDGGLSYNEQFF.

The CDR3 sequence is CASMGVAGGSGEQFF. CDR3 coding DNA: TGCGCCAGCATGGGGGTAGCGGGAGGTTCCGGTGAGCAGTTCTTC. The chain uses TRBV5-1 and TRBJ2-1; TRBD2 matches at 10 bases. Trimming removed 6 bases from V and 9 bases from J; junction bases left unmatched: 12. CDR3 length equals 15 residues. The V gene's germline CDR1 is SGHRS and CDR2 YFSETQ.

The chain links TRBV28 to TRBJ1-5; 7 bases are a match to TRBD1. This CDR3 region has 16 residues. Germline lookup yields CDR1 MDHEN and CDR2 SYDVKM. V dropped 5 bases and J dropped 2; count of bases not matched to a gene: 9. CDR3 sequence: CASSGLAGGGNQPQHF. Written as DNA, the CDR3 is TGTGCCAGCAGTGGCCTAGCAGGGGGGGGCAATCAGCCCCAGCATTTT.

In nucleotides, the CDR3 is TGTGCCAGCAGCTTGCGACAGGGGCGATTGTACAATGAGCAGTTCTTC. This sequence encodes CASSLRQGRLYNEQFF. This chain links TRBV11-2 with TRBJ2-1; 8 positions agree with TRBD1. The CDR3 sequence is 16 residues long. Unmatched junction bases numbered 8, after V lost 3 bases and J lost 4 bases. Germline CDR1 SGHAT, CDR2 FQNNGV.

This clone was counted a few times. The rearrangement links TRBV5-4 to TRBJ2-5; a weak D match, TRBD1 (6 bases). The germline CDR1 and CDR2 sequences are SGHNT and YYREEE (reference sequence). Trimming pared 5 bases from V and 2 bases from J, leaving 10 bases between. This CDR3 is built from 13 residues. The CDR3 nucleotides are TGTGCCAGCAGAACCGGGACACAAGAGACCCAGTACTTC. Residues: CASRTGTQETQYF.

This chain uses TRBV18 with TRBJ2-1; D might be TRBD2 (5 bases). This CDR3 contains 17 residues. Trimming shortened V by 2 bases and J by 4 bases, and 18 bases separated the two germline ends. Germline CDR1 and CDR2: KGHSH and LQKENI. This CDR3 reads CASSPFGLAVEYNEQFF. In nucleotides, the CDR3 is TGTGCCAGCTCACCATTCGGACTGGCGGTCGAATACAATGAGCAGTTCTTC. Combining the CDR3 with reference TRBV18 and TRBJ2-1 gives the whole variable domain NAGVMQNPRHLVRRRGQEARLRCSPMKGHSHVYWYRQLPEEGLKFMVYLQKENIIDESGMPKERFSAEFPKEGPSILRIQQVVRGDSAAYFCASSPFGLAVEYNEQFFGPGTRLTVL.

The chain links TRBV4-1 to TRBJ1-2; no clear D gene. The germline CDR1 and CDR2 sequences are MGHRA and YSYEKL. The CDR3 spans 16 residues. With 0 bases removed from V and 4 bases from J, the gap between germline ends came to 15 bases. The CDR3 nucleotides read TGCGCCAGCAGCCAAGATATAGAGGCAGAAATCTATGGCTACACCTTC. It codes for CASSQDIEAEIYGYTF.

As regards this clone: The CDR3 does not end in the conserved phenylalanine or tryptophan, so this is likely a read error. This rearrangement joins TRBV29-1 to TRBJ2-7; D assignment may be TRBD1 or TRBD2 (5 bases each). The CDR3 consists of 13 residues. The V end was cut by 4 bases, the J end by 2 bases, with 12 bases between. Germline V gives CDR1 SQVTM, CDR2 ANQGSEA. CDR3 in DNA: TGCAGCGTTGGGATCGGGGACGCCTACGAGCAGTACCTC. This codes for CSVGIGDAYEQYL.

J is TRBJ2-7 and V is TRBV2; tentative D call: TRBD2 (6 bases). Germline lookup yields CDR1 SNHLY and CDR2 FYNNEI. The V gene lost 6 bases and the J gene lost 3 bases, with 9 bases spanning the gap. This CDR3 comprises 12 residues. CDR3 DNA sequence: TGTGCCAGCAGGGGAGGTAGCTACGAGCAGTACTTC. It is translated as CASRGGSYEQYF.

Comment on this clone: The same CDR3 also results from other DNA sequences found in this sample. The J gene is TRBJ1-1, the V gene TRBV25-1; D is uncertain. V was pared by 4 bases and J by 5 bases, with 17 bases between. CDR3 length equals 15 residues. The germline V gene has CDR1 MGHDK and CDR2 SYGVNS. The CDR3 protein is CASSVHPNAGTEAFF. The CDR3 region has the DNA TGTGCCAGCAGTGTTCATCCGAATGCGGGGACTGAAGCTTTCTTT. The whole variable domain, remainder taken from reference TRBV25-1 and TRBJ1-1, is EADIYQTPRYLVIGTGKKITLECSQTMGHDKMYWYQQDPGMELHLIHYSYGVNSTEKGDLSSESTVSRIRTEHFPLTLESARPSHTSQYLCASSVHPNAGTEAFFGQGTRLTVV.

This chain joins TRBV6-5 and TRBJ1-4; D gene ambiguous. Germline values: CDR1 MNHEY, CDR2 SVGAGI. Trimming took off 0 bases at V and 4 bases at J, with 9 bases between the two ends. The CDR3 has 15 amino acids. The CDR3 loop is CASSYSGRYNEKLFF. The CDR3 DNA follows: TGTGCCAGCAGTTACTCTGGCAGATATAATGAAAAACTGTTTTTT.

The V gene is TRBV18, the J gene TRBJ1-5; maybe TRBD1 (5 bases). Germline lookup yields CDR1 KGHSH and CDR2 LQKENI. V was shortened by 4 bases and J by 7 bases, with 14 bases between the two germline ends. The CDR3 totals 14 residues. CDR3 in amino acids: CASSQSGNRQPQHF. CDR3 sequence (DNA): TGTGCCAGCTCACAATCAGGAAACAGGCAGCCCCAGCATTTT.

The rearrangement joins TRBV18 to TRBJ2-3; perhaps TRBD2 as D (6 bases). The CDR3 extends over 18 amino acids. Germline CDR1 KGHSH, CDR2 LQKENI. Trimming took off 3 bases at V and 2 bases at J, with 21 bases between the two ends. The CDR3 DNA reads TGTGCCAGCTCACCCGCTTTAGTGAGAGCGGGCCTCACAGATACGCAGTATTTT. Protein: CASSPALVRAGLTDTQYF.